This T cell receptor (beta chain) was identified during a study of cytotoxic CD8 clonotypes in ibrutinib-treated CLL. Study-level background: Mean productive templates were 255,043; mean productive rearrangements were roughly 94,000.

Some clones are missing from TCRdb's copy, which holds only in-frame ones; the method was immunoSEQ multiplex PCR. Of 60,000 to 75,000 clones in the sample, about nine tenths were seen once. Comments on this clone: Its antigen is unidentified.

Germline assignment: CDR1 KGHSH and CDR2 LQKENI. Between the trimmed V and J ends, which lost 5 bases and 0 bases, there was a span of 14 bases. The CDR3 covers 16 residues. Study findings and constraints: While tracking circulating CD8+ T-cell counts, baseline clonality exceeded that of age-matched healthy donors.

Here the sequenced sample was PBMCs, taken after 12 months of ibrutinib treatment. The clonotype originates from a human donor with chronic lymphocytic leukemia. The rearrangement joins TRBV18 to TRBJ2-1, with D perhaps TRBD1 (5 bases). Written as DNA, the CDR3 is TGTGCCAGCTCATCGACAGACTCTTACTCCTACAATGAGCAGTTCTTC. Translation: CASSSTDSYSYNEQFF.